This T cell receptor beta chain is from a study of shared clonotypes between healthy human individuals. The wider study: Per donor, three plates held CD4 naive cells, three held CD4 memory, two held CD8 naive and one held CD8 memory. Regarding the study as a whole: Non-shared clonotypes had lower generation probabilities than clonotypes shared by all four sorted-subset donors. Only blood was sampled, and tissue TCR repertoires likely differ from blood ones.

V was trimmed by 5 bases and J by 9 bases, leaving 20 bases between them. The CDR3 contains 15 residues. Germline V gene lookup returns CDR1 SGHTA and CDR2 FQGNSA. Donation came from healthy HIV-negative adults that had no recent acute infections or vaccinations. Concerning this clone: As yet, its antigen is unknown.

Sequenced by immunoSEQ multiplex PCR; TCRdb stores in-frame clones only, minus some. The sample has about 1.4 million clones, about 96% seen once. The sequenced material came from naive CD4+ T cells sorted from blood. Stated subset: CD45RA+ positively selected. The chain employs TRBV7-2 and TRBJ2-1, with a weak D call TRBD2 (6 bases). The source is a man aged 25 to 40 in good health. CDR3 amino acids: CASSPSLGGSGEQFF. In DNA, the CDR3 is TGTGCCAGCAGCCCATCCCTGGGGGGTAGTGGTGAGCAGTTCTTC.